Each of the 19 T cell receptor beta chains below was sequenced from the same sample in a study of vaccination and CD4 T cells after COVID-19. Sequencing of DNA taken from cultured CD4+ T cells relied on the Oncomine TCR Beta short-read assay. One entry per CDR3 protein, called by TCRdb with MiXCR from the PCR reads. The sample has about 19,000 distinct CDR3 sequences, approximately 40% seen once. No antigen has been identified for these receptors. Stated treatment: approximately 11-day PBMC culture with coronavirus spike peptide pools or control peptides (ViraFEST assay). The sample here was CD4+ T cells from blood, cultured in vitro, taken after SARS-CoV-2 vaccination. These TCRs come from a human donor who had recovered from COVID-19.

The V and J genes are TRBV24-1 and TRBJ2-1; 10 bases line up with TRBD2. The germline V gene encodes CDR1 KGHDR and CDR2 SFDVKD. There are 15 residues in the CDR3. J lost 6 bases, V lost 5 bases, and 6 bases had no gene match. The CDR3 sequence is CATSGASGRGNEQFF. CDR3 coding DNA: TGTGCCACCAGTGGGGCTAGCGGGAGAGGCAATGAGCAGTTCTTC.

This clonotype was found a few times. The chain combines TRBV15 with TRBJ2-4, with D possibly matching TRBD1 (6 bases). Germline values: CDR1 LNHNV, CDR2 YYDKDF (reference sequence). The CDR3 consists of 17 residues. V shed 0 bases and J shed 8 bases, with 20 bases lying between them. CDR3 amino acids: CATSREVVGAGLDIQYF. The CDR3 nucleotides read TGTGCCACCAGCAGAGAGGTCGTGGGGGCCGGGTTGGACATTCAGTACTTC.

The chain couples TRBV7-2 to TRBJ1-2; D gene ambiguous. Germline CDR1 is SGHTA and CDR2 is FQGNSA. V lost 4 bases, J lost 2 bases, and 8 bases lay in between. The CDR3 contains 13 residues. CDR3 sequence reads: CASSSNGNYGYTF. Here the CDR3 DNA reads TGTGCCAGCAGCTCCAACGGGAACTATGGCTACACCTTC.

This clonotype was detected only a few times. The gene calls are TRBV7-2 and TRBJ2-5, with 7 bases identical to TRBD2. V gave up 5 bases and J gave up 0 bases; unmatched junction bases: 6. From germline, CDR1 is SGHTA and CDR2 FQGNSA. This CDR3 comprises 15 residues. CDR3 nucleotide sequence: TGTGCCAGCAGCCCACACGGGGGGTACCAAGAGACCCAGTACTTC. Translation gives CASSPHGGYQETQYF.

The rearrangement uses TRBV19 and TRBJ1-5; D gene uncertain. This CDR3 contains 14 residues. Between the trimmed V and J ends, which lost 2 bases and 5 bases, there was a span of 10 bases. Germline values: CDR1 LNHDA, CDR2 SQIVND (reference sequence). CDR3 coding DNA: TGTGCCAGTAGTATAAACCGGAGCTATCAGCCCCAGCATTTT. Translation gives CASSINRSYQPQHF.

The rearrangement links TRBV11-2 to TRBJ2-7; weak D call: TRBD1 (5 bases). Germline loops: CDR1 SGHAT, CDR2 FQNNGV. The CDR3 is 15 amino acids. V was shortened by 0 bases and J by 3 bases, with 12 bases between the two germline ends. The CDR3 loop reads CASSLDLRGIYEQYF. The CDR3 DNA reads TGTGCCAGCAGCTTAGATTTAAGGGGCATCTACGAGCAGTACTTC.

The V call is TRBV6-1, the J call TRBJ2-3, with TRBD2 matching 8 bases. Unmatched junction bases numbered 15, after V lost 6 bases and J lost 4 bases. The CDR3 contains 17 residues. Germline-derived CDR1 and CDR2 are MNHNS and SASEGT. DNA for the CDR3: TGTGCCAGCAGCAAAAAGTCTGGCGGGGGGCCCGCAGATACGCAGTATTTT. This codes for CASSKKSGGGPADTQYF.

The V and J genes are TRBV7-9 and TRBJ2-7, with D unresolved. Germline values: CDR1 SEHNR, CDR2 FQNEAQ (reference sequence). With 5 bases removed from V and 3 bases from J, the gap between germline ends came to 11 bases. This CDR3 spans 13 amino acids. The CDR3 reads CASSPTPIYEQYF. DNA of the CDR3: TGTGCCAGCAGCCCGACCCCTATCTACGAGCAGTACTTC. The whole variable domain, filled in from reference TRBV7-9 and TRBJ2-7, reads DTGVSQNPRHKITKRGQNVTFRCDPISEHNRLYWYRQTLGQGPEFLTYFQNEAQLEKSRLLSDRFSAERPKGSFSTLEIQRTEQGDSAMYLCASSPTPIYEQYFGPGTRLTVT.

The rearrangement uses TRBV7-8 and TRBJ2-1; unclear D gene. V gave up 1 base and J gave up 1 base, with 8 bases separating them. Germline CDR1 SGHVS, CDR2 FQNEAQ. The CDR3 contains 15 residues. As DNA, the CDR3 is TGTGCCAGCAGCTTAGACTTGGGATCCTACAATGAGCAGTTCTTC. Translating gives CASSLDLGSYNEQFF.

Points on this clonotype: Because the CDR3 is missing its conserved closing phenylalanine or tryptophan, this is likely a read error. The chain has TRBV19 and TRBJ1-5; D remains ambiguous. V lost 5 bases, J lost 3 bases, and 5 bases lay in between. This CDR3 contains 12 residues. Germline V gene lookup returns CDR1 LNHDA and CDR2 SQIVND (reference sequence). DNA of the CDR3: TGTGCCAGTAGTCCAGACAATCAGCCCCAGCATTCT. It is translated as CASSPDNQPQHS.

This sequence joins TRBV20-1 and TRBJ2-4; 8 bases map to TRBD2. V shed 2 bases and J 1 base; nucleotides not matched to a gene: 4. This CDR3 is built from 15 residues. Germline V gives CDR1 DFQATT, CDR2 SNEGSKA (reference sequence). The CDR3 reads CSARTGGPAKNIQYF. For the CDR3, the DNA is TGCAGTGCTAGAACGGGAGGGCCGGCCAAAAACATTCAGTACTTC.

The CDR3 here is CAISELNEQYF. CDR3 sequence (DNA): TGTGCCATCAGTGAGTTAAACGAGCAGTACTTC. This chain uses TRBV10-3 with TRBJ2-7; D is uncertain. This CDR3 is built from 11 residues. Trimming left V 1 base short and J 5 bases short, with 3 bases between. Germline CDR1 and CDR2: ENHRY and SYGVKD.

The chain couples TRBV12-3 or TRBV12-4 to TRBJ2-5; D is undetermined. This CDR3 comprises 12 residues. The V and J ends lost 4 bases and 5 bases respectively, with 8 bases between them. DNA for the CDR3: TGTGCCAGCAGTTCGTTTGGCGAGACCCAGTACTTC. It translates to CASSSFGETQYF.

The rearrangement links TRBV2 to TRBJ2-7, with TRBD2 identical over 11 bases. The germline gives CDR1 SNHLY, CDR2 FYNNEI. CDR3 size: 13 residues. The V and J ends lost 7 bases and 7 bases, in that order; junction bases with no gene match: 6. This CDR3 is CASKTGTSGEQYF. The CDR3 bases are TGTGCCAGCAAAACTGGGACTAGCGGAGAGCAGTACTTC.

The V call is TRBV12-3 or TRBV12-4, the J call TRBJ1-6; no reliable D call. CDR3 length: 13 residues. Trimming pared 3 bases from V and 10 bases from J, leaving 10 bases between. The CDR3 here is CASSFQEESPLHF. The DNA of the CDR3 is TGTGCCAGCAGTTTTCAGGAGGAATCACCCCTCCACTTT.

This clonotype has a handful of counts. The chain carries TRBV20-1 and TRBJ1-2; 8 nucleotides match TRBD1. CDR1 DFQATT and CDR2 SNEGSKA come from the germline V gene (reference sequence). Trimming removed 4 bases from V and 2 bases from J; junction bases left unmatched: 0. There are 12 residues in the CDR3. In DNA form, the CDR3 reads TGCAGTGCTACAGGGGGCAACTATGGCTACACCTTC. Translating gives CSATGGNYGYTF.

Only a few counts were recorded for this clonotype. The chain employs TRBV6-2 or TRBV6-3 and TRBJ1-2; no definite D call. Germline CDR1 and CDR2: MNHEY and SVGEGT. The CDR3 is made up of 15 amino acids. V lost 7 bases and J 4 bases, leaving 19 bases between the germline ends. The DNA of the CDR3 is TGTGCCAGCACGGAATCTCCCGAACCCCTCTATGGCTACACCTTC. Its translation is CASTESPEPLYGYTF.

This clonotype has only a few counts. This chain connects TRBV7-9 to TRBJ1-1; D might be TRBD1 (5 bases). The V end lost 2 bases, the J end lost 3 bases, and 19 bases lay between the germline ends. This CDR3 has 17 amino acids. Germline V gene lookup returns CDR1 SEHNR and CDR2 FQNEAQ (reference sequence). The CDR3 DNA reads TGTGCCAGCAGCTTACATAAGGGACCGCCCAGGGACACTGAAGCTTTCTTT. As protein: CASSLHKGPPRDTEAFF.

This clonotype was seen only a few times. The CDR3 spells CATSDGDLLSGELFF. The DNA for the CDR3 is TGTGCCACCAGTGACGGGGACTTACTATCCGGGGAGCTGTTTTTT. V and J are TRBV24-1 and TRBJ2-2, with TRBD2 as a possible D gene (6 bases). Germline V gene lookup returns CDR1 KGHDR and CDR2 SFDVKD. Deletions cut 4 bases from V and 6 bases from J, with 14 bases between. The CDR3 is made up of 15 amino acids.